Listed below are T cell receptor beta chains from one sample, sequenced in a study of control samples from healthy donors and cancer patients. Method: immunoSEQ multiplex PCR; TCRdb's copy keeps in-frame clones and lacks some. The profile shows over 100,000 clones, around 88% of them singletons. The specimen sequenced was blood. The receptor set was obtained from a woman aged 45-65 years in good health. CDR3s include the opening cysteine and the closing phenylalanine or tryptophan. Each record gives: V gene, clone size, D gene, J gene, CDR3 protein, CDR3 DNA. D genes are given only for firm matches. Rows give clone size only sometimes, using once, few, many, or a class for an expanded clone.

>TRBV13|-|-|TRBJ1-4
CASSRRGATNEKLFF
TGTGCCAGCAGCCGCAGGGGTGCAACTAATGAAAAACTGTTTTTT
>TRBV29-1|-|TRBD1|TRBJ2-3
CSVTGLSTDTQYF
TGCAGCGTGACAGGGCTTAGCACAGATACGCAGTATTTT
>TRBV28|-|-|TRBJ1-4
CASSLGGAQMREKLFF
TGTGCCAGCAGTTTAGGTGGAGCCCAGATGCGAGAAAAACTGTTTTTT
>TRBV2|-|TRBD1|TRBJ1-2
CASWGVRGPPYGYTF
TGTGCCAGCTGGGGAGTGAGGGGGCCGCCATATGGCTACACCTTC
>TRBV19|-|TRBD1|TRBJ1-5
CASSARDRAIQDQPQHF
TGTGCCAGTAGTGCCAGGGACAGGGCGATCCAAGATCAGCCCCAGCATTTT
>TRBV7-2|-|-|TRBJ1-4
CASKRAGNEKLFF
TGTGCCAGCAAGCGGGCGGGGAATGAAAAACTGTTTTTT
>TRBV11-1|-|-|TRBJ2-5
CASSLGQKRTQYF
TGTGCCAGCAGCTTGGGGCAGAAACGGACCCAGTACTTC
>TRBV18|-|-|TRBJ1-3
CASSPVREISGNTIYF
TGTGCCAGCTCACCGGTAAGGGAGATCTCTGGAAACACCATATATTTT
>TRBV30|-|-|TRBJ2-5
CAWSVSVGQETQYF
TGTGCCTGGAGTGTAAGTGTCGGTCAAGAGACCCAGTACTTC
>TRBV7-2|-|-|TRBJ1-1
CASSVDGRNTEAFF
TGTGCCAGCAGCGTGGACGGGCGAAACACTGAAGCTTTCTTT
>TRBV19|-|-|TRBJ2-1
CASSMGVVGTQFF
TGTGCCAGTAGTATGGGGGTCGTGGGGACGCAGTTCTTC
>TRBV13|-|TRBD2|TRBJ2-1
CASSLVLREDGEQFF
TGTGCCAGCAGCTTAGTGCTGCGGGAGGATGGCGAGCAGTTCTTC
>TRBV30|-|-|TRBJ1-5
CAWSVSMNNQPQHF
TGTGCCTGGAGTGTTTCTATGAACAATCAGCCCCAGCATTTT
>TRBV30|-|-|TRBJ1-1
CAWSVQGATEAFF
TGTGCCTGGAGTGTACAGGGAGCAACTGAAGCTTTCTTT
>TRBV11-3|-|TRBD2|TRBJ2-3
CASSRGGATDTQYF
TGTGCCAGCAGTCGCGGGGGGGCCACAGATACGCAGTATTTT
>TRBV12-3/TRBV12-4|-|-|TRBJ1-4
CASSFGNLEKLFF
TGTGCCAGCAGTTTCGGAAACCTTGAAAAACTGTTTTTT
>TRBV7-2|-|-|TRBJ1-4
CASSLGGSATNEKLFF
TGTGCCAGCAGCTTGGGGGGGAGTGCAACTAATGAAAAACTGTTTTTT
>TRBV15|few|TRBD1|TRBJ2-5
CATSTPGTGIYQETQYF
TGTGCCACCAGCACCCCCGGGACAGGGATCTACCAAGAGACCCAGTACTTC
>TRBV9|once|TRBD1|TRBJ1-1
CASSVTGTGNTEAFF
TGTGCCAGCAGCGTCACCGGGACAGGGAACACTGAAGCTTTCTTT
>TRBV5-1|few|TRBD1|TRBJ2-2
CASSRQGTGELFF
TGCGCCAGCAGTCGACAGGGGACGGGGGAGCTGTTTTTT
>TRBV19|-|-|TRBJ2-4
CASTSARTKNIQYF
TGTGCCAGTACCTCCGCCAGGACTAAAAACATTCAGTACTTC
>TRBV7-7|-|TRBD1|TRBJ1-2
CASSRLGGSGYTF
TGTGCCAGCAGCCGCTTAGGGGGCTCTGGCTACACCTTC
>TRBV7-2|once|-|TRBJ2-1
CASSVNGAVLYNEQFF
TGTGCCAGCAGCGTTAATGGAGCGGTCTTATACAATGAGCAGTTCTTC
>TRBV2|-|TRBD1|TRBJ2-4
CASSERTGHLAKNIQYF
TGTGCCAGCAGTGAAAGGACAGGTCACTTAGCCAAAAACATTCAGTACTTC
>TRBV7-8|once|-|TRBJ2-5
CASSLVRERETQYF
TGTGCCAGCAGCTTAGTTCGGGAGAGGGAGACCCAGTACTTC
>TRBV19|-|TRBD2|TRBJ2-1
CASTSTSGYFKQFF
TGTGCCAGTACCTCGACTAGCGGGTATTTTAAGCAGTTCTTC
>TRBV29-1|-|TRBD1|TRBJ1-2
CSVERRRRGQGQYGYTF
TGCAGCGTTGAAAGAAGGCGAAGGGGACAGGGCCAATATGGCTACACCTTC
>TRBV19|-|-|TRBJ1-2
CASSIETSHYGYTF
TGTGCCAGTAGTATAGAAACGAGCCACTATGGCTACACCTTC
>TRBV4-3|-|-|TRBJ2-2
CASSQFSATGELFF
TGCGCCAGCAGCCAGTTTAGCGCGACCGGGGAGCTGTTTTTT
>TRBV19|-|TRBD1|TRBJ2-3
CASTGTGGPDTQYF
TGTGCCAGCACCGGGACAGGGGGCCCAGATACGCAGTATTTT
>TRBV12-3/TRBV12-4|-|-|TRBJ1-2
CASSSPRPYGYTF
TGTGCCAGCAGTTCCCCCCGTCCTTATGGCTACACCTTC
>TRBV28|-|-|TRBJ1-3
CASILREGTGNTIYF
TGTGCCAGCATTCTAAGGGAGGGAACTGGAAACACCATATATTTT
>TRBV30|-|-|TRBJ1-1
CAWSPQPPRTEAFF
TGTGCCTGGAGTCCCCAACCCCCGAGAACTGAAGCTTTCTTT
>TRBV7-9|-|-|TRBJ2-7
CASSYYGTDSYEQYF
TGTGCCAGCAGCTATTACGGAACGGACAGCTACGAGCAGTACTTC
>TRBV19|-|TRBD1|TRBJ2-5
CASSRSKPGQGYGETQYF
TGTGCCAGTAGTCGAAGTAAACCGGGACAGGGGTACGGGGAGACCCAGTACTTC
>TRBV5-6|-|TRBD2|TRBJ2-3
CASSYGLAGDTQYF
TGTGCCAGCAGCTACGGACTAGCGGGAGATACGCAGTATTTT
>TRBV5-8|-|-|TRBJ2-3
CASSLDLAVDTQYF
TGTGCCAGCAGCTTGGATCTAGCCGTAGATACGCAGTATTTT
>TRBV19|-|-|TRBJ1-2
CASNGQLNYGYTF
TGTGCCAGTAACGGACAGCTAAACTATGGCTACACCTTC